The following is a T cell receptor (beta chain) sequence with its context. TCRdb reprocessed the RT-PCR reads with MiXCR, giving one entry per CDR3 protein. This table has over 150,000 distinct CDR3 sequences, about 29% appearing once. The sample belongs to a study of patients and donors after allogeneic stem cell transplantation. Per the germline V gene, CDR1 is MDHEN and CDR2 is SYDVKM. Trimming cost V 1 base and J 4 bases, with 12 bases left between them. The CDR3 extends over 15 amino acids. The receptor was isolated from a human donor who was either an allogeneic HSCT recipient or a stem cell or donor lymphocyte infusion donor (not recorded which). It is not recorded whose cells these are; they may come from a transplant donor. V gene TRBV28 combines with J gene TRBJ2-3; D may be TRBD2 (6 bases). Sequencing was carried out using blood, either unsorted or a sorted T cell fraction (not recorded which). CDR3 DNA: TGTGCCAGCAGTTTATACGGGAGAGGTGCAGATACGCAGTATTTT. It translates to CASSLYGRGADTQYF.